A single sample gave rise to the 29 T cell receptor beta chains below, sequenced in a study of vaccination effects on CD4 cells after COVID-19. These receptors' targets are unknown. CD4+ T cells were isolated after about eleven days of culture. As their vaccination, participants received two doses of either BNT162b2 or mRNA-1273. Only in-frame clones appear in the TCRdb table, and some are missing; sequencing was by immunoSEQ multiplex PCR. The sample includes about 73,000 clones, roughly 75% of them seen just once. This specimen consisted of CD4+ T cells from PBMCs cultured without peptide, obtained after COVID-19 vaccination. These receptors came from a human donor who received a COVID-19 vaccine.

The gene calls are TRBV3-1 (or the pseudogene TRBV3-2) and TRBJ1-1; D is possibly TRBD1 (5 bases). The CDR3 runs to 16 residues. V was clipped by 0 bases and J by 3 bases, with 14 bases between them. Looked up from germline, CDR1 is LGHDT and CDR2 is YNNKEL (reference sequence). The CDR3 region is CASSQDRAGHDTEAFF. The CDR3 DNA sequence: TGTGCCAGCAGCCAAGATCGGGCAGGGCATGACACTGAAGCTTTCTTT.

The chain has TRBV10-2 and TRBJ2-7; a weak D match, TRBD1 (5 bases). CDR3 length: 13 residues. Germline CDR1 is WSHSY and CDR2 is SAAADI. Trimming removed 3 bases at V and 4 bases at J, with 10 bases between. DNA of the CDR3: TGCGCCAGCAGTGAACCCGACAGATACGAGCAGTACGTC. Protein: CASSEPDRYEQYV.

The V gene is TRBV12-3 or TRBV12-4, the J gene TRBJ2-3; D gene unclear. The CDR3 contains 12 residues. Trimming pared 6 bases from V and 5 bases from J, leaving 9 bases between. The DNA of the CDR3 is TGTGCCAGCAGCCAGACCCAAGATACGCAGTATTTT. Protein: CASSQTQDTQYF.

CDR3: CASSPDRRYQPQHF. Written as DNA, the CDR3 is TGTGCCAGCAGCCCGGACAGGCGATATCAGCCCCAGCATTTT. This chain links TRBV7-2 with TRBJ1-5; 7 positions match TRBD1. Trimming took 5 bases from V and 5 from J; bases not matched to a gene: 6. The germline V gene encodes CDR1 SGHTA and CDR2 FQGNSA. CDR3 size: 14 residues.

J is TRBJ1-1 and V is TRBV24-1; D is possibly TRBD1 (6 bases). This CDR3 is built from 16 residues. CDR1 KGHDR and CDR2 SFDVKD come from the germline V gene. V lost 3 bases and J lost 5, with 18 bases in between. The CDR3 sequence is CATSDQAPTGWTEAFF. The CDR3 DNA reads TGTGCCACCAGTGATCAAGCGCCCACAGGGTGGACTGAAGCTTTCTTT.

This chain uses TRBV15 with TRBJ2-6, with D tentatively TRBD1 (5 bases). Germline V gene data show CDR1 as LNHNV and CDR2 as YYDKDF (reference sequence). The V end was cut by 3 bases, the J end by 3 bases, with 15 bases between. CDR3 length: 17 amino acids. CDR3 residues: CATSSQVGVYGANVLTF. CDR3 coding DNA: TGTGCCACCAGCAGCCAGGTAGGGGTTTATGGGGCCAACGTCCTGACTTTC.

This chain links TRBV30 with TRBJ2-6, with 7 nucleotides matching TRBD1. Germline V lookup: CDR1 GTSNPN, CDR2 SVGIG (reference sequence). The CDR3 is made up of 13 amino acids. V dropped 8 bases and J dropped 4; count of bases not matched to a gene: 5. CDR3 in amino acids: CARDRRGANVLTF. The CDR3 DNA sequence: TGTGCCAGGGACAGAAGGGGGGCCAACGTCCTGACTTTC. The variable domain in full, with the rest retrieved from reference TRBV30 and TRBJ2-6, is SQTIHQWPATLVQPVGSPLSLECTVEGTSNPNLYWYRQAAGRGLQLLFYSVGIGQISSEVPQNLSASRPQDRQFILSSKKLLLSDSGFYLCARDRRGANVLTFGAGSRLTVL.

The chain couples TRBV18 to TRBJ1-1; D not certain. V lost 3 bases and J 1 base, leaving 9 bases between the germline ends. The CDR3 spans 14 residues. Germline CDR1 is KGHSH and CDR2 is LQKENI. For the CDR3, the DNA is TGTGCCAGCTCACCTCTAGTGGGGAACACTGAAGCTTTCTTT. Its translation is CASSPLVGNTEAFF.

This chain connects TRBV3-1 (or the pseudogene TRBV3-2) to TRBJ1-6; no clear D gene. Trimming removed 1 base from V and 0 bases from J, with 10 bases in between. CDR1 LGHDT and CDR2 YNNKEL come from the germline V gene (reference sequence). The CDR3 is 17 amino acids. The CDR3 sequence is CASSQVGVYSYNSPLHF. DNA for the CDR3: TGTGCCAGCAGCCAAGTCGGGGTCTACTCCTATAATTCACCCCTCCACTTT.

V gene TRBV11-3 combines with J gene TRBJ2-5; D gene uncertain. CDR1 is SGHNT, CDR2 YENEEA, per germline. With 3 bases removed from V and 5 bases from J, the gap between germline ends came to 10 bases. There are 13 residues in the CDR3. The CDR3 DNA reads as TGTGCCAGCAGCTTCACAGCTCTGGAGACCCAGTACTTC. Its translation is CASSFTALETQYF.

This chain uses TRBV5-1 with TRBJ2-5; D is unresolved. Germline V gene lookup returns CDR1 SGHRS and CDR2 YFSETQ. The CDR3 spans 14 residues. V dropped 3 bases and J dropped 2 bases, with 11 bases sitting between them. The CDR3 protein is CASSSSDTQETQYF. The CDR3 DNA follows: TGCGCCAGCAGCTCGAGCGACACGCAAGAGACCCAGTACTTC.

The chain employs TRBV2 and TRBJ1-2; TRBD1 aligns across 7 bases. Per the germline V gene, CDR1 is SNHLY and CDR2 is FYNNEI. The CDR3 length is 12 residues. V was pared by 6 bases and J by 8 bases, with 6 bases of the junction left unmatched. The CDR3 reads CASRQQGIGYTF. Written as DNA, the CDR3 is TGTGCCAGCAGACAACAGGGGATCGGCTACACCTTC. Looking up the rest from reference TRBV2 and TRBJ1-2 gives the full variable domain: EPEVTQTPSHQVTQMGQEVILRCVPISNHLYFYWYRQILGQKVEFLVSFYNNEISEKSEIFDDQFSVERPDGSNFTLKIRSTKLEDSAMYFCASRQQGIGYTFGSGTRLTVV.

The chain uses TRBV5-1 and TRBJ2-7; 9 bases are a match to TRBD1. The CDR3 has 13 amino acids. The V segment lost 4 bases and the J segment 4 bases; nucleotides outside the gene matches: 3. In germline, CDR1 is SGHRS, CDR2 YFSETQ. CDR3 in amino acids: CASSVGTGYEQYV. In DNA form, the CDR3 reads TGCGCCAGCAGCGTGGGGACAGGGTACGAGCAGTACGTC.

V usage is TRBV7-2 and J usage is TRBJ1-4, with TRBD1 matching over 7 bases. The germline V gene encodes CDR1 SGHTA and CDR2 FQGNSA. The V segment lost 1 base and the J segment 4 bases; nucleotides outside the gene matches: 3. This CDR3 has 15 residues. The CDR3 region is CASSLVGTVNEKLFF. For the CDR3, the DNA is TGTGCCAGCAGCTTAGTGGGGACAGTTAATGAAAAACTGTTTTTT.

The chain is built from TRBV29-1 and TRBJ1-5, with 9 bases aligning to TRBD1. J gave up 4 bases and V 6 bases, and 7 bases lay outside the gene matches. The CDR3 spans 14 residues. Germline loops: CDR1 SQVTM, CDR2 ANQGSEA. The chain's CDR3 is CSVILQGANQPQHF. The CDR3 DNA is TGCAGCGTGATCCTACAGGGGGCGAATCAGCCCCAGCATTTT.

The table lists this clone with a few counts. The chain is built from TRBV7-2 and TRBJ2-1; TRBD1 aligns across 11 bases. V shed 2 bases, J shed 3 bases, and the junction held 3 bases outside the gene matches. Germline loops: CDR1 SGHTA, CDR2 FQGNSA. This CDR3 region has 16 residues. The CDR3 spells CASSLKGTGGYNEQFF. CDR3 in DNA: TGTGCCAGCAGCTTAAAAGGGACAGGGGGCTACAATGAGCAGTTCTTC.

This chain joins TRBV24-1 and TRBJ2-3; 12 nucleotides align to TRBD2. The CDR3 sequence is 17 residues long. Germline-derived CDR1 and CDR2 are KGHDR and SFDVKD. Trimming at V came to 3 bases and at J to 6 bases, leaving 9 bases not matched to a gene. In DNA form, the CDR3 reads TGTGCCACCAGTGATCCCATTAGACTAGCGGGGGCGGATACGCAGTATTTT. Protein sequence: CATSDPIRLAGADTQYF.

The sample holds a few counts of this clone. The chain joins TRBV12-5 to TRBJ2-4; no definite D call. This CDR3 region has 12 residues. The germline V gene has CDR1 LGHNT and CDR2 FRNRAP. The V gene lost 2 bases and the J gene lost 5 bases, with 4 bases spanning the gap. CDR3 nucleotides: TGTGCTAGTGGTTTGAGGGAAAACATTCAGTACTTC. Protein product: CASGLRENIQYF.

The chain carries TRBV10-2 and TRBJ1-2; D gene ambiguous. CDR3 size: 12 residues. Germline values: CDR1 WSHSY, CDR2 SAAADI. V was pared by 6 bases and J by 3 bases, with 8 bases between. The chain's CDR3 is CASSGKDYGYTF. CDR3 bases: TGCGCCAGCAGCGGGAAGGACTATGGCTACACCTTC.

This clone appeared a single time. The gene calls are TRBV5-4 and TRBJ1-6, with D possibly being TRBD1 (5 bases). Germline V lookup: CDR1 SGHNT, CDR2 YYREEE (reference sequence). Trimming removed 4 bases from V and 0 bases from J, with 14 bases in between. The CDR3 is 17 amino acids. The CDR3 reads CASSPGTDSSYNSPLHF. DNA for the CDR3: TGTGCCAGCAGCCCAGGGACGGATAGCTCCTATAATTCACCCCTCCACTTT. Based on the CDR3 plus reference TRBV5-4 and TRBJ1-6, the full variable domain is ETGVTQSPTHLIKTRGQQVTLRCSSQSGHNTVSWYQQALGQGPQFIFQYYREEENGRGNFPPRFSGLQFPNYSSELNVNALELDDSALYLCASSPGTDSSYNSPLHFGNGTRLTVT.

CDR3 region: CASSTSRETQYF. CDR3 sequence (DNA): TGTGCCAGCAGTACTTCCCGAGAGACCCAGTACTTC. The chain is built from TRBV6-6 and TRBJ2-5, with unresolved D. The CDR3 is 12 amino acids. Trimming stripped 5 bases from V and 4 bases from J, with 8 bases between. Germline V CDR1 and CDR2: MNHNY, SVGAGI (reference sequence).

This sequence joins TRBV5-6 and TRBJ1-4; D is perhaps TRBD1 (5 bases). Trimming removed 0 bases at V and 8 bases at J, with 11 bases between. This CDR3 has 14 amino acids. Per germline, CDR1 SGHDT and CDR2 YYEEEE. DNA of the CDR3: TGTGCCAGCAGCTTGGGGCAGGGAATAGAAAAACTGTTTTTT. Translating it yields CASSLGQGIEKLFF.

In this sample, this clone turned up a few times. DNA for the CDR3: TGCGCCAGCAGCTTGGAGCAGGGCTCTAATGAAAAACTGTTTTTT. This codes for CASSLEQGSNEKLFF. The chain couples TRBV5-1 to TRBJ1-4; D perhaps matches TRBD1 (5 bases). Trimming removed 0 bases from V and 3 bases from J, with 9 bases in between. The CDR3 covers 15 residues. Germline CDR1 is SGHRS and CDR2 is YFSETQ.

The gene calls are TRBV7-2 and TRBJ2-5, with D uncertain. The CDR3 totals 14 residues. Germline V gene sequence: CDR1 SGHTA, CDR2 FQGNSA. Trimming stripped 0 bases from V and 5 bases from J, with 10 bases between. The CDR3 bases are TGTGCCAGCAGCTTAGCCAGCTCTTGGGAGACCCAGTACTTC. Translating it yields CASSLASSWETQYF.

The genes are TRBV28 and TRBJ1-5; TRBD1 matches at 7 bases. The V segment lost 5 bases and the J segment 3 bases; nucleotides outside the gene matches: 10. There are 16 residues in the CDR3. CDR1 and CDR2 from the germline V gene are MDHEN and SYDVKM. The chain's CDR3 is CASSTAWQGDNQPQHF. The CDR3 bases are TGTGCCAGCAGTACCGCTTGGCAGGGGGACAATCAGCCCCAGCATTTT.

V is TRBV19 and J is TRBJ1-1, with TRBD1 as a possible D gene (6 bases). The CDR3 is 16 residues long. CDR1 and CDR2 (germline): LNHDA, SQIVND (reference sequence). Trimming cost V 3 bases and J 1 base, with 15 bases left between them. The CDR3: CASSMGGQLGNTEAFF. The CDR3 nucleotides read TGTGCCAGTAGTATGGGGGGGCAGCTGGGGAACACTGAAGCTTTCTTT.

The V and J genes are TRBV6-5 and TRBJ1-4, with unresolved D. From germline, CDR1 is MNHEY and CDR2 SVGAGI. Between the trimmed V and J ends, which lost 4 bases and 4 bases, there was a span of 16 bases. The CDR3 is 16 residues long. In DNA, the CDR3 is TGTGCCAGCAGTTCCCCTAGGAAAAGGAGTAATGAAAAACTGTTTTTT. As protein: CASSSPRKRSNEKLFF.

The chain is built from TRBV29-1 and TRBJ2-3; 8 positions match TRBD1. This CDR3 comprises 14 residues. Germline trimming cut 6 bases from V and 3 bases from J; bases unmatched to any gene: 8. The germline CDR1 and CDR2 sequences are SQVTM and ANQGSEA. The CDR3 DNA is TGCAGCGTGCCCACAGGGGGGAAAACAGATACGCAGTATTTT. It codes for CSVPTGGKTDTQYF.

J is TRBJ2-4 and V is TRBV19; 7 bases fit TRBD1. The CDR3 spans 16 residues. Trimming at V came to 2 bases and at J to 7 bases, leaving 11 bases not matched to a gene. The germline CDR1 and CDR2 sequences are LNHDA and SQIVND (reference sequence). CDR3 loop: CASSITGQVRLNIQYF. The CDR3 DNA sequence: TGTGCCAGTAGTATAACAGGACAGGTTAGGTTGAACATTCAGTACTTC.